Sequencing of this TCR beta chain was carried out in a study of early T cells in non-severe SARS-CoV-2 infection. Study-wide background: The sequenced material was bulk RNA from unsorted whole blood, and its chains were unpaired.

Trimming removed 5 bases at V and 6 bases at J, with 10 bases between. The CDR3 contains 12 residues. Germline CDR1 reads SGHAT; CDR2 reads FQNNGV. Tagging with unique molecular identifiers was applied to individual cDNA molecules. In TCRdb, the 5' RACE reads were re-called with MiXCR into one record per CDR3 protein. In the table there are 20,000 to 25,000 distinct CDR3 sequences, less than 6% of which are singletons. Study-level results: Lookups in VDJdb leaned toward anti-spike CD8 responses and missed private and CD4 specificities.

This clonotype has at least ten counts. What it recognizes is unknown. This clonotype was sampled from an adult who was a healthcare worker with PCR-confirmed SARS-CoV-2 infection or an uninfected control (not recorded which). The rearrangement uses TRBV11-2 and TRBJ1-2, with D tentatively TRBD1 (5 bases). Sequencing input: whole blood. CDR3 residues: CASSPRTNGYTF. In DNA, the CDR3 is TGTGCCAGCAGCCCCAGGACAAATGGCTACACCTTC.